This T cell receptor beta chain came from a study of T cell responses to AZD1222 COVID-19 vaccine. Clones were read by immunoSEQ multiplex PCR, and TCRdb kept only the in-frame ones, dropping some. The sample holds almost 65,000 clones, around 84% seen once. This CDR3 region has 14 residues. V was pared by 4 bases and J by 9 bases, with 6 bases of the junction left unmatched. From germline, CDR1 is SGHDT and CDR2 YYEEEE. Specimen: peripheral blood, collected on day 0 of AZD1222 vaccination. The TCR originated in an adult in good health. The V gene is TRBV5-6, the J gene TRBJ1-4; TRBD1 aligns across 10 bases. CDR3: CASSTGTGDQKLFF. CDR3 nucleotide sequence: TGTGCCAGCAGCACCGGGACAGGGGATCAAAAACTGTTTTTT.